This T cell receptor (beta chain) was captured by sequencing in a study of CD8 T cells in ankylosing spondylitis. TCRdb analysed the 5' RACE reads with MiXCR anew, one entry per CDR3 protein. The sample has approximately 90,000 distinct CDR3 sequences, about 7.7% seen once. The table lists this clonotype with many counts. The V end lost 5 bases, the J end lost 4 bases, and 17 bases lay between the germline ends. The CDR3 spans 15 residues. Germline lookup yields CDR1 SNHLY and CDR2 FYNNEI. This rearrangement joins TRBV2 to TRBJ1-2, with TRBD1 as a possible D gene (6 bases). The clonotype was recovered from a male donor with ankylosing spondylitis or in good health (not recorded which). The sequenced sample was blood, either unsorted or a sorted T cell fraction (not recorded which). The CDR3, as DNA: TGTGCCAGCAGTAGAACGGACAGCCCCGGCTATGGCTACACCTTC. Translation gives CASSRTDSPGYGYTF.